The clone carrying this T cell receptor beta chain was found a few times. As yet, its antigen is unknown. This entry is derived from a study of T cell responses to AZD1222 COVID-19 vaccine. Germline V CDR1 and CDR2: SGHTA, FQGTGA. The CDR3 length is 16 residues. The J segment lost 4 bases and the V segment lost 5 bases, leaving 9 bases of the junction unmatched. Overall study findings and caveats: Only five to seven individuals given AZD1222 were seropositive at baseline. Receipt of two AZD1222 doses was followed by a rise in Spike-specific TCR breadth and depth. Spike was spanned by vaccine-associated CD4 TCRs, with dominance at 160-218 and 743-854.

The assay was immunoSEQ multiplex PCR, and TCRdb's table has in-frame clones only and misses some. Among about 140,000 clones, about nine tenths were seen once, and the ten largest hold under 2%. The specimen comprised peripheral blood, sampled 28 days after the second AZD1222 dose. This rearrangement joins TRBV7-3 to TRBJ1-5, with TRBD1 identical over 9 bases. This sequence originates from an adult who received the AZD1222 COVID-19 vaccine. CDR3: CASSVPLTGGNQPQHF. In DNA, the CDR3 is TGTGCCAGCAGCGTACCCTTGACAGGGGGTAATCAGCCCCAGCATTTT.